This passage covers 23 T cell receptor beta chains from one sample sequenced in a study of T cell responses to AZD1222 COVID-19 vaccine. Clones were read by immunoSEQ multiplex PCR, and TCRdb kept only the in-frame ones, dropping some. This sample has around 160,000 clones; over 75% occur once, and the top ten carry 1.4% to 1.5%. Specimen: peripheral blood, collected on day 0 of AZD1222 vaccination. These receptors all stem from an adult in good health.

This clone was detected a few times. The chain carries TRBV7-9 and TRBJ1-1; D is uncertain. V lost 5 bases to trimming and J lost 6 bases, with 16 bases between them. Germline V CDR1 and CDR2: SEHNR, FQNEAQ (reference sequence). This CDR3 comprises 14 residues. CDR3 residues: CASSPGRVGSEAFF. The CDR3 DNA is TGTGCCAGCAGCCCCGGGCGCGTAGGGTCTGAAGCTTTCTTT.

The gene calls are TRBV9 and TRBJ2-1, with 9 nucleotides matching TRBD1. The CDR3 loop spans 16 amino acids. The germline V gene has CDR1 SGDLS and CDR2 YYNGEE. The trim removed 3 bases at V and 2 bases at J, leaving 6 bases unmatched. CDR3 DNA: TGTGCCAGCAGCGCCCGGGACAGGGCAACCTACAATGAGCAGTTCTTC. This translates into CASSARDRATYNEQFF.

This chain links TRBV9 with TRBJ1-3; D gene ambiguous. Trimming left V 4 bases short and J 2 bases short, with 13 bases between. The CDR3 sequence is 15 residues long. Germline V gives CDR1 SGDLS, CDR2 YYNGEE. CDR3 protein: CASSSMGSAGNTIYF. The CDR3 region has the DNA TGTGCCAGCAGCTCCATGGGGTCCGCTGGAAACACCATATATTTT.

The chain carries TRBV11-3 and TRBJ2-5; 10 positions match TRBD2. With V trimmed by 1 base and J by 2 bases, 4 bases remained unmatched. The CDR3 runs to 16 residues. Per the germline V gene, CDR1 is SGHNT and CDR2 is YENEEA. The CDR3 DNA reads TGTGCCAGCAGCTTAGGCACTAGCGGGGAACAAGAGACCCAGTACTTC. This codes for CASSLGTSGEQETQYF.

V usage is TRBV7-6 and J usage is TRBJ1-5; TRBD1 agrees at 9 bases. The germline CDR1 and CDR2 sequences are SGHVS and FNYEAQ. The V segment lost 7 bases and the J segment 2 bases; nucleotides outside the gene matches: 9. This CDR3 region has 16 residues. The CDR3 DNA follows: TGTGCCAGCACCGTGGACAGGGGAATATGCAATCAGCCCCAGCATTTT. Amino acids: CASTVDRGICNQPQHF. The variable domain in full, with the rest retrieved from reference TRBV7-6 and TRBJ1-5, is GAGVSQSPRYKVTKRGQDVALRCDPISGHVSLYWYRQALGQGPEFLTYFNYEAQQDKSGLPNDRFSAERPEGSISTLTIQRTEQRDSAMYRCASTVDRGICNQPQHFGDGTRLSIL.

The V gene is TRBV20-1, the J gene TRBJ1-4; D call uncertain. The CDR3 sequence is 11 residues long. V gave up 4 bases and J gave up 8 bases, with 8 bases separating them. The germline CDR1 and CDR2 sequences are DFQATT and SNEGSKA (reference sequence). Here the CDR3 DNA reads TGCAGTGCTATTTCTCTCGAAAAACTGTTTTTT. Amino acid sequence: CSAISLEKLFF.

V and J are TRBV25-1 and TRBJ2-7, with no clear D. With 0 bases removed from V and 4 bases from J, the gap between germline ends came to 7 bases. This CDR3 spans 13 amino acids. Germline V gene lookup returns CDR1 MGHDK and CDR2 SYGVNS. CDR3 region: CASSEYVGYEQYF. The CDR3 region has the DNA TGTGCCAGCAGTGAATATGTCGGGTACGAGCAGTACTTC.

The CDR3, as DNA: TGTGCCAGCAGCTTAGCTAGGACGGTAAACTATGGCTACACCTTC. As protein: CASSLARTVNYGYTF. The chain combines TRBV7-2 with TRBJ1-2; D uncertain. V gave up 0 bases and J gave up 2 bases, with 10 bases separating them. CDR1 SGHTA and CDR2 FQGNSA come from the germline V gene. The CDR3 runs 15 residues.

The chain recombines TRBV7-2 with TRBJ2-5, with 8 bases aligning to TRBD1. The length of the CDR3 is 14 residues. Germline assignment: CDR1 SGHTA and CDR2 FQGNSA. J lost 2 bases, V lost 5 bases, and 4 bases had no gene match. Here the CDR3 reads CASSRTGGQETQYF. CDR3 sequence (DNA): TGTGCCAGCAGCAGAACAGGGGGTCAAGAGACCCAGTACTTC.

The CDR3 DNA sequence: TGTGCCAGCAGTTACTCGGTCCAGCAGTACTTC. Its protein is CASSYSVQQYF. The rearrangement joins TRBV6-2 or TRBV6-3 to TRBJ2-7; D call uncertain. Germline assignment: CDR1 MNHEY and CDR2 SVGEGT. This CDR3 is built from 11 residues. Trimming shortened V by 0 bases and J by 8 bases, and 5 bases separated the two germline ends.

This chain connects TRBV19 to TRBJ1-2; D might be TRBD1 (5 bases). CDR3 size: 15 residues. Trimming left V 3 bases short and J 10 bases short, with 21 bases between. CDR1 and CDR2 (germline): LNHDA, SQIVND (reference sequence). The CDR3 sequence is CASSMQGPAQGPYTF. As DNA, the CDR3 is TGTGCCAGTAGTATGCAAGGACCCGCGCAGGGTCCCTACACCTTC.

The chain uses TRBV18 and TRBJ1-1, with D unclear. This CDR3 contains 15 residues. V lost 3 bases and J lost 5, with 16 bases in between. In germline, CDR1 is KGHSH, CDR2 LQKENI. In DNA, the CDR3 is TGTGCCAGCTCACCCATGGTCCCTTCTACGACTGAAGCTTTCTTT. The encoded protein is CASSPMVPSTTEAFF.

The chain's CDR3 is CASSLELGTFGYTF. In DNA, the CDR3 is TGTGCCAGCAGCTTAGAGCTGGGGACCTTTGGCTACACCTTC. This sequence joins TRBV11-2 and TRBJ1-2; tentatively, D is TRBD1 (5 bases). The CDR3 extends over 14 amino acids. Deletions cut 0 bases from V and 7 bases from J, with 12 bases between. The germline V gene has CDR1 SGHAT and CDR2 FQNNGV. The whole variable domain, filled in from reference TRBV11-2 and TRBJ1-2, reads EAGVAQSPRYKIIEKRQSVAFWCNPISGHATLYWYQQILGQGPKLLIQFQNNGVVDDSQLPKDRFSAERLKGVDSTLKIQPAKLEDSAVYLCASSLELGTFGYTFGSGTRLTVV.

V gene TRBV19 combines with J gene TRBJ2-7; D gene ambiguous. V dropped 7 bases and J dropped 6 bases, with 13 bases sitting between them. Germline lookup yields CDR1 LNHDA and CDR2 SQIVND (reference sequence). This CDR3 spans 12 amino acids. The CDR3 here is CASTTRWGEQYF. CDR3 coding DNA: TGTGCCAGTACAACGAGGTGGGGCGAGCAGTACTTC.

Only one count was recorded for this clone. V is TRBV6-4 and J is TRBJ2-2; D ambiguous. The CDR3 is 13 amino acids. The germline V gene has CDR1 MRHNA and CDR2 SNTAGT. V dropped 5 bases and J dropped 5 bases, with 9 bases sitting between them. CDR3: CASSLLGTGELFF. In DNA, the CDR3 is TGTGCCAGCAGTCTTTTGGGGACCGGGGAGCTGTTTTTT.

This clone occurred once. The chain carries TRBV29-1 and TRBJ1-5; the match to TRBD1 covers 7 bases. CDR3 length: 13 amino acids. Unmatched junction bases numbered 4, after V lost 4 bases and J lost 4 bases. The germline V gene has CDR1 SQVTM and CDR2 ANQGSEA. CDR3 DNA: TGCAGCGTTGGAGGGACAGAGAATCAGCCCCAGCATTTT. It specifies CSVGGTENQPQHF.

Note on this clone: One end of the junction is discordant with germline, which a read error may explain. The gene calls are TRBV23-1 and TRBJ1-2, with D perhaps matching TRBD1 (5 bases). TRBV23-1 is sorted into the ORF group, with uncertain function. This CDR3 region has 11 residues. The CDR3 coding sequence is TGCGCCAGCAGTAATCCCACAGGCCCCCGCTTC. Translation: CASSNPTGPRF.

The chain couples TRBV27 to TRBJ2-5, with a possible D match to TRBD1 (6 bases). Trimming removed 5 bases from V and 1 base from J, with 14 bases in between. This CDR3 is built from 15 residues. Looked up from germline, CDR1 is MNHEY and CDR2 is SMNVEV (reference sequence). The CDR3 protein is CASSRSAGAQETQYF. The CDR3 DNA is TGTGCCAGCAGTAGGTCGGCAGGGGCCCAAGAGACCCAGTACTTC.

The chain recombines TRBV18 with TRBJ2-2, with TRBD1 matching over 8 bases. V dropped 3 bases and J dropped 5; count of bases not matched to a gene: 8. Germline V gives CDR1 KGHSH, CDR2 LQKENI. This CDR3 has 16 residues. The CDR3 DNA follows: TGTGCCAGCTCACCTTCCAGGGGGCTTGGGACCGGGGAGCTGTTTTTT. Its protein is CASSPSRGLGTGELFF.

This chain connects TRBV5-1 to TRBJ1-2; the D is unclear. The CDR3 is made up of 11 amino acids. The germline V and J ends were trimmed by 6 bases and 2 bases, with 5 bases remaining between them. In germline, CDR1 is SGHRS, CDR2 YFSETQ. CDR3 in DNA: TGCGCCAGCAATGGGAACTATGGCTACACCTTC. This gives the protein CASNGNYGYTF.

V and J are TRBV27 and TRBJ2-1, with 14 bases matching TRBD2. Germline lookup yields CDR1 MNHEY and CDR2 SMNVEV (reference sequence). This CDR3 contains 16 residues. With 3 bases clipped from V and 6 bases from J, the junction kept 4 bases outside the gene matches. The CDR3 here is CASSLPGLAGVNEQFF. DNA of the CDR3: TGTGCCAGCAGTTTGCCGGGACTAGCGGGGGTCAATGAGCAGTTCTTC.

The chain has TRBV27 and TRBJ2-1; 7 bases map to TRBD1. Germline values: CDR1 MNHEY, CDR2 SMNVEV (reference sequence). V lost 4 bases and J lost 4; bases outside the gene matches: 10. The CDR3 has 16 residues. As DNA, the CDR3 is TGTGCCAGCAGTTCAGAGCTCGGGACAGCTTACAATGAGCAGTTCTTC. It encodes CASSSELGTAYNEQFF.

V is TRBV13 and J is TRBJ2-1; D gene unclear. The CDR3 spans 13 residues. V was trimmed by 2 bases and J by 10 bases, leaving 12 bases between them. Germline CDR1 and CDR2: PRHDT and FYEKMQ (reference sequence). CDR3 coding DNA: TGTGCCAGCAGCTTATCTCTGGCTGGGGAGCAGTTCTTC. Protein: CASSLSLAGEQFF.